This T cell receptor (beta chain) was sequenced for a study of identical twins. Template switching created a universal primer site, and the cDNA included unique molecular identifiers. TCRdb reprocessed the 5' RACE reads via MiXCR and lists one record per CDR3 protein. Of fewer than 800,000 distinct CDR3 sequences listed, under 8.5% are singletons. With regard to this clonotype: No antigen is known for it.

General study results and limits: Modelling approaches yielded underestimates of out-of-frame TCR alpha sharing between monozygotic twins. The same donors were not followed; conclusions instead depended on cross-sectional statistical analysis.

V lost 4 bases to trimming and J lost 3 bases; unmatched junction nucleotides: 9. The CDR3 is 16 residues long. In germline, CDR1 is SGHRS, CDR2 YFSETQ. These data were also filed under a second study, of yellow fever vaccine responses in identical twins. From that second work: Reportedly, twins showed a vaccine T cell response that looked partly convergent and partly personalized.

Specimen: PBMCs. The receptor was derived from a woman younger than 30 in good health. This chain joins TRBV5-1 and TRBJ2-1, with 8 bases lining up with TRBD1. CDR3 sequence reads: CASSQKPGQVYNEQFF. CDR3 DNA sequence: TGCGCCAGCAGCCAAAAACCGGGACAGGTCTACAATGAGCAGTTCTTC.